Below, 16 T cell receptor beta chains from the same sample are listed, as sequenced in a study of T cell clonality in common variable immunodeficiency. Assay used: immunoSEQ multiplex PCR; TCRdb lists only in-frame clones, some missing. This sample has over 35,000 clones and no singletons, with about 0.7% in the ten largest. Input material: peripheral blood mononuclear cells. The origin of the receptors is a person aged 18 to 75 in good health.

There are many counts of this clone. The read gets to within 3 residues of the CDR3 end, and the germline J gene fills in the rest. V gene TRBV9 combines with J gene TRBJ2-3; D call uncertain. Deletions cut 3 bases from V and 1 base from J, with 21 bases between. This CDR3 is 18 amino acids long. The germline V gene has CDR1 SGDLS and CDR2 YYNGEE. The sequenced part of the CDR3 DNA is TGTGCCAGCAGCGCTACGTACGCCGAGTCCCTTCGCACAGATACG. Residues: CASSATYAESLRTDT. The complete CDR3 sequence is CASSATYAESLRTDTQYF.

This clone has at least ten counts. Read coverage stops 3 residues before the CDR3 terminus; the germline J gene supplies the remainder. This chain joins TRBV6-2 or TRBV6-3 and TRBJ1-2; D is unclear. The CDR3 has 16 residues. Germline assignment: CDR1 MNHEY and CDR2 SVGEGT. V lost 6 bases, J lost 7 bases, and 24 bases lay in between. The CDR3 loop is CASSHLGSTMSRGYTF. The DNA read from the CDR3 is TGTGCCAGCAGCCACCTGGGTTCCACTATGTCGCGTGGC.

This clone appeared many times. The CDR3 goes on 3 residues after the read ends, and that part is filled in from the germline J gene. V and J are TRBV12-3 or TRBV12-4 and TRBJ1-5; D is unresolved. The CDR3 sequence is 15 residues long. V lost 3 bases and J 5 bases, leaving 14 bases between the germline ends. The CDR3 sequence: CASSFSLKSDQPQHF. The DNA read from the CDR3 is TGTGCCAGCAGTTTTAGCCTGAAAAGTGATCAGCCC.

At least ten counts were recorded for this clone. The read falls 3 residues short of the CDR3 end, and the missing part is taken from the germline J gene. V usage is TRBV12-3 or TRBV12-4 and J usage is TRBJ1-5, with D uncertain. Trimming took 5 bases from V and 5 from J, leaving 7 bases between them. This CDR3 contains 12 residues. Incomplete CDR3 DNA: TGTGCCAGCAGTCGGAGGGATCAGCCC. Amino acids: CASSRRDQP. The full CDR3 reads CASSRRDQPQHF.

At least ten counts were recorded for this clone. The sequence runs out 3 residues before the end of the CDR3; the remainder is reconstructed from the germline J gene. The chain joins TRBV5-5 to TRBJ2-1; D possibly corresponds to TRBD1 (6 bases). The V and J ends lost 4 bases and 4 bases respectively, with 9 bases between them. The germline V gene encodes CDR1 SGHKS and CDR2 YYEKEE (reference sequence). The CDR3 is made up of 13 amino acids. CDR3 loop: CASSPDSYNEQFF. Partial CDR3 DNA: TGTGCCAGCAGCCCGGACAGTTACAATGAG. Full variable domain (outside the CDR3, taken from reference TRBV5-5 and TRBJ2-1): DAGVTQSPTHLIKTRGQQVTLRCSPISGHKSVSWYQQVLGQGPQFIFQYYEKEERGRGNFPDRFSARQFPNYSSELNVNALLLGDSALYLCASSPDSYNEQFFGPGTRLTVL.

Many counts were recorded for this clone. The CDR3 end is not reached by the read, which stops 3 residues before it; the germline J gene fills it in. The rearrangement joins TRBV5-1 to TRBJ2-5, with 11 positions matching TRBD1. From germline, CDR1 is SGHRS and CDR2 YFSETQ. This CDR3 has 15 amino acids. J gave up 5 bases and V 4 bases, and 7 bases lay outside the gene matches. Incomplete CDR3 DNA: TGCGCCAGCAGCACCGGACAGGGGGCAGGGGAGACC. This codes for CASSTGQGAGET. The whole CDR3 reads CASSTGQGAGETQYF.

The table lists this clone with many counts. Read data end 3 residues before the CDR3 end; the end is taken from the germline J gene. This chain uses TRBV30 with TRBJ1-2; the match to TRBD1 covers 7 bases. Germline lookup yields CDR1 GTSNPN and CDR2 SVGIG (reference sequence). The length of the CDR3 is 16 residues. V shed 1 base and J 3 bases; nucleotides not matched to a gene: 11. CDR3 bases read: TGTGCCTGGAGTGCCAAAAGGGGGCAGGAACACTATGGC. As protein: CAWSAKRGQEHYG. The full CDR3 sequence reads CAWSAKRGQEHYGYTF.

This clone showed up many times. The sequenced fragment ends 3 residues before the CDR3 boundary, so the rest is inferred from the germline J gene. The chain employs TRBV18 and TRBJ2-1, with D tentatively TRBD1 or TRBD2 (5 bases each). V was pared by 3 bases and J by 8 bases, with 8 bases between. CDR3 size: 12 residues. Looked up from germline, CDR1 is KGHSH and CDR2 is LQKENI. The covered CDR3 bases are TGTGCCAGCTCACCCCGAGGGGATGAG. This translates into CASSPRGDE. The CDR3 reads in full as CASSPRGDEQFF.

In its sample, this clone was seen many times. The CDR3 extends 3 residues past the end of the read, so its final part is completed from the germline J gene. The chain is built from TRBV12-5 and TRBJ1-1, with 7 positions matching TRBD1. CDR1 is LGHNT and CDR2 is FRNRAP in the germline V gene. V shed 8 bases, J shed 0 bases, and the junction held 3 bases outside the gene matches. The CDR3 covers 13 residues. The CDR3 is CASSTGMNTEAFF. CDR3 DNA, as far as it was read: TGTGCTAGTTCGACAGGGATGAACACTGAA.

This clone has ten or more counts. The sequence runs out 3 residues before the end of the CDR3; the remainder is reconstructed from the germline J gene. This chain connects TRBV2 to TRBJ2-5, with D perhaps being TRBD1 or TRBD2 (5 bases each). V lost 7 bases to trimming and J lost 4 bases, with 13 bases between them. The germline V gene has CDR1 SNHLY and CDR2 FYNNEI. This CDR3 has 13 amino acids. CDR3 bases read: TGTGCCAGCACAGGGAGTCTAGGAGAGACC. Translation: CASTGSLGET. The whole CDR3 protein is CASTGSLGETQYF.

This clone was counted many times. The CDR3 goes on 3 residues after the read ends, and that part is filled in from the germline J gene. The chain has TRBV27 and TRBJ2-3, with D possibly matching TRBD1 (6 bases). Germline CDR1 and CDR2: MNHEY and SMNVEV (reference sequence). With 3 bases removed from V and 0 bases from J, the gap between germline ends came to 16 bases. CDR3 length: 17 amino acids. CDR3 region: CASSFFPGQGSTDTQYF. The covered CDR3 bases are TGTGCCAGCAGTTTTTTCCCCGGCCAGGGGAGCACAGATACG.

This clone was detected many times. The DNA ends 3 residues before the CDR3 does, and the rest of the CDR3 is filled in from the germline J gene. The chain carries TRBV5-4 and TRBJ2-7, with a possible D match to TRBD1 (6 bases). The CDR3 totals 13 residues. V lost 5 bases, J lost 3 bases, and 12 bases lay in between. Germline loops: CDR1 SGHNT, CDR2 YYREEE (reference sequence). The CDR3 DNA, read in part, is TGTGCCAGCAGGGATCAGGGGAACTACGAG. Amino acids: CASRDQGNYE. The CDR3 as a whole reads CASRDQGNYEQYF.

This clone was seen repeatedly, ten times or more. The observed sequence ends 3 residues before the CDR3 terminus, with the missing tail filled in from the germline J gene. This sequence joins TRBV18 and TRBJ1-2, with 7 bases lining up with TRBD1. Per germline, CDR1 KGHSH and CDR2 LQKENI. The V segment lost 0 bases and the J segment 4 bases; nucleotides outside the gene matches: 2. This CDR3 spans 14 amino acids. This chain's CDR3 is CASSPPEGAYGYTF. The covered CDR3 bases are TGTGCCAGCTCACCACCGGAGGGGGCCTATGGC.

This clone was detected many times. The read gets to within 3 residues of the CDR3 end, and the germline J gene fills in the rest. The chain links TRBV10-2 to TRBJ1-6; D is perhaps TRBD1 (6 bases). CDR1 WSHSY and CDR2 SAAADI come from the germline V gene. This CDR3 comprises 13 residues. V was pared by 7 bases and J by 9 bases, with 13 bases between. CDR3 DNA (partial): TGCGCCAGCACCACAGGGCCACTTTCACCC. Translating it yields CASTTGPLSP. The entire CDR3 reads CASTTGPLSPLHF.

Many counts were recorded for this clone. The CDR3 end falls 3 residues outside the read, so it is completed with the germline J gene. The rearrangement links TRBV7-2 to TRBJ1-4; D ambiguous. The CDR3 is 15 amino acids. Germline V gives CDR1 SGHTA, CDR2 FQGNSA. V was trimmed by 5 bases and J by 3 bases, leaving 13 bases between them. CDR3 bases read: TGTGCCAGCAGCCGCGGGTCTGCTGCTAATGAAAAA. Translating gives CASSRGSAANEK. The complete CDR3 protein is CASSRGSAANEKLFF. Based on the CDR3 plus reference TRBV7-2 and TRBJ1-4, the full variable domain is GAGVSQSPSNKVTEKGKDVELRCDPISGHTALYWYRQSLGQGLEFLIYFQGNSAPDKSGLPSDRFSAERTGGSVSTLTIQRTQQEDSAVYLCASSRGSAANEKLFFGSGTQLSVL.

This clone was detected ten times or more. The read terminates 3 residues before the CDR3 end, so the remaining end is supplied by the germline J gene. V and J are TRBV12-3 or TRBV12-4 and TRBJ1-3; D unresolved. CDR3 size: 15 residues. The V end lost 3 bases, the J end lost 0 bases, and 9 bases lay between the germline ends. The CDR3 is CASSFRAYSGNTIYF. The DNA read from the CDR3 is TGTGCCAGCAGTTTCCGCGCGTACTCTGGAAACACC.